These 23 T cell receptor beta chains share one sample of origin, sequenced in a study of blood T cell repertoires in COVID-19. TCRdb keeps only in-frame clones here, not all; method: immunoSEQ multiplex PCR. The top ten clones hold 0.65% to 0.85% of a sample with about 210,000 clones, about 88% of them seen once. Sequenced input: peripheral blood. The receptor source for this set is a man aged 35 to 55 with acute or convalescent COVID-19.

This chain links TRBV4-2 with TRBJ2-3; TRBD1 might be the D (5 bases). V shed 4 bases and J shed 2 bases, with 13 bases lying between them. Germline lookup yields CDR1 LGHNA and CDR2 YNFKEQ. The CDR3 loop spans 15 amino acids. In nucleotides, the CDR3 is TGTGCCAGCAGCCCGGAAGGGGCTACCACAGATACGCAGTATTTT. This translates into CASSPEGATTDTQYF.

V usage is TRBV10-2 and J usage is TRBJ1-1; D not certain. The CDR3 sequence is 11 residues long. Germline V lookup: CDR1 WSHSY, CDR2 SAAADI. The V gene lost 6 bases and the J gene lost 5 bases, with 7 bases spanning the gap. The CDR3 nucleotides are TGCGCCAGCAGGGGAGGAACTGAAGCTTTCTTT. Translating it yields CASRGGTEAFF.

This clone was seen only once. The chain recombines TRBV6-1 with TRBJ2-4, with a tentative D call TRBD1 (7 bases). Per the germline V gene, CDR1 is MNHNS and CDR2 is SASEGT. The length of the CDR3 is 16 residues. Trimming shortened V by 2 bases and J by 1 base, and 12 bases separated the two germline ends. The CDR3 loop is CASSELAGGAKNIQYF. CDR3 DNA: TGTGCCAGCAGTGAACTGGCAGGGGGGGCCAAAAACATTCAGTACTTC.

The chain combines TRBV7-7 with TRBJ2-2; 10 nucleotides agree with TRBD1. The germline V gene encodes CDR1 SSHAT and CDR2 FNYEAQ (reference sequence). The CDR3 extends over 15 amino acids. J was trimmed by 6 bases and V by 8 bases; bases with no gene match: 9. CDR3 DNA sequence: TGTGCCAGCTCGCGAGGGACAGGGGTGGCCGGGGAGCTGTTTTTT. Translation gives CASSRGTGVAGELFF. Full variable domain (outside the CDR3, taken from reference TRBV7-7 and TRBJ2-2): GAGVSQSPRYKVTKRGQDVTLRCDPISSHATLYWYQQALGQGPEFLTYFNYEAQPDKSGLPSDRFSAERPEGSISTLTIQRTEQRDSAMYRCASSRGTGVAGELFFGEGSRLTVL.

The chain uses TRBV29-1 and TRBJ2-7, with a weak D call TRBD2 (5 bases). The length of the CDR3 is 11 residues. Germline CDR1 SQVTM, CDR2 ANQGSEA. V was trimmed by 5 bases and J by 3 bases, leaving 8 bases between them. The CDR3 reads CSVSGFYEQYF. The CDR3 DNA is TGCAGCGTTTCGGGATTCTACGAGCAGTACTTC.

V is TRBV18 and J is TRBJ1-1; D may be TRBD1 (5 bases). V shed 6 bases and J shed 4 bases, with 9 bases lying between them. Germline assignment: CDR1 KGHSH and CDR2 LQKENI. CDR3 length equals 12 residues. The CDR3 protein is CASSLQGTEAFF. CDR3 DNA: TGTGCCAGCTCGCTGCAGGGCACTGAAGCTTTCTTT.

The chain recombines TRBV19 with TRBJ2-2; weak D call: TRBD2 (6 bases). Trimming took 3 bases from V and 5 from J, leaving 7 bases between them. Looked up from germline, CDR1 is LNHDA and CDR2 is SQIVND (reference sequence). The CDR3 is made up of 13 amino acids. The CDR3 is CASSISGTGELFF. The CDR3 DNA reads as TGTGCCAGTAGTATCAGCGGGACCGGGGAGCTGTTTTTT.

The CDR3 loop reads CASSQAPSGSPRTDTQYF. The DNA for the CDR3 is TGCGCCAGCAGCCAAGCACCCAGCGGGAGCCCGCGCACAGATACGCAGTATTTT. This chain connects TRBV4-3 to TRBJ2-3, with 8 bases aligning to TRBD2. The CDR3 runs 18 residues. The trim removed 1 base at V and 1 base at J, leaving 10 bases unmatched. The germline V gene encodes CDR1 LGHNA and CDR2 YSLEER.

This clone has more than one count but fewer than ten. The chain has TRBV27 and TRBJ2-1; 14 nucleotides align to TRBD2. The V gene's germline CDR1 is MNHEY and CDR2 SMNVEV (reference sequence). V gave up 5 bases and J gave up 5 bases; unmatched junction bases: 2. CDR3 size: 15 residues. The CDR3, as DNA: TGTGCCAGCAGTGGACTAGCGGGGGGCCACAATGAGCAGTTCTTC. Translating it yields CASSGLAGGHNEQFF.

This clone was detected only once. The CDR3 bases are TGTGCCAGTAGTATAGGAGGGGGCAGATTTAGCAATCAGCCCCAGCATTTT. It is translated as CASSIGGGRFSNQPQHF. V and J are TRBV19 and TRBJ1-5; TRBD1 matches 7 bases. This CDR3 region has 17 residues. The V gene end was trimmed by 1 base and the J gene end by 0 bases; junction bases not matched to a gene: 6. Germline values: CDR1 LNHDA, CDR2 SQIVND (reference sequence).

This chain uses TRBV28 with TRBJ2-7, with 7 bases fitting TRBD2. In germline, CDR1 is MDHEN, CDR2 SYDVKM. The CDR3 has 17 amino acids. Trimming cost V 3 bases and J 4 bases; bases outside gene matches: 15. The CDR3 loop reads CASSFSPSGSGSYEQYF. The CDR3 DNA sequence: TGTGCCAGCAGTTTCTCCCCTAGCGGTAGTGGTTCATACGAGCAGTACTTC.

V is TRBV9 and J is TRBJ2-7, with D possibly matching TRBD2 (6 bases). The length of the CDR3 is 15 residues. The V gene's germline CDR1 is SGDLS and CDR2 YYNGEE. V lost 0 bases, J lost 3 bases, and 13 bases lay in between. CDR3 DNA: TGTGCCAGCAGCGTAGGGCGGCTAGCGAGCTACGAGCAGTACTTC. Its protein is CASSVGRLASYEQYF.

The chain has TRBV7-2 and TRBJ2-6, with a weak D call TRBD2 (6 bases). The CDR3 consists of 17 residues. V lost 3 bases and J lost 3, with 15 bases in between. Germline V gene sequence: CDR1 SGHTA, CDR2 FQGNSA. CDR3 sequence (DNA): TGTGCCAGCAGCTTCGTTGGGCGGAGGGATGGGGCCAACGTCCTGACTTTC. Translating gives CASSFVGRRDGANVLTF.

This chain joins TRBV11-1 and TRBJ2-5, with TRBD1 matching 9 bases. This CDR3 contains 15 residues. Germline V gene data show CDR1 as SGHAT and CDR2 as FQDESV (reference sequence). After removal of 1 base from V and 5 bases from J, the junction contained 5 bases not matched to a gene. In nucleotides, the CDR3 is TGTGCCAGCAGCTTAGAACAGGGGGCATGGGAGACCCAGTACTTC. Translated, it gives CASSLEQGAWETQYF.

This chain links TRBV27 with TRBJ1-5; TRBD1 agrees at 7 bases. The V and J ends lost 5 bases and 6 bases, in that order; junction bases with no gene match: 10. Germline V lookup: CDR1 MNHEY, CDR2 SMNVEV (reference sequence). The CDR3 runs to 15 residues. CDR3 sequence (DNA): TGTGCCAGCAGTGTCCGGGACAGCGTATCTCAGCCCCAGCATTTT. The encoded protein is CASSVRDSVSQPQHF.

The chain is built from TRBV28 and TRBJ1-2, with D possibly TRBD1 on 6 matching bases. The CDR3 covers 16 residues. The germline CDR1 and CDR2 sequences are MDHEN and SYDVKM. Trimming removed 8 bases from V and 0 bases from J, with 19 bases in between. Here the CDR3 DNA reads TGTGCCAGCCAAACGGCAGGGGCAATTTCTAACTATGGCTACACCTTC. Translation gives CASQTAGAISNYGYTF.

Written as DNA, the CDR3 is TGTGCCAGTAGTGCATTACAGGGTGGGAACACTGAAGCTTTCTTT. Protein product: CASSALQGGNTEAFF. The chain couples TRBV19 to TRBJ1-1; TRBD1 might be the D (6 bases). Germline V gene lookup returns CDR1 LNHDA and CDR2 SQIVND (reference sequence). Trimming cost V 5 bases and J 1 base, with 14 bases left between them. The CDR3 loop spans 15 amino acids.

The genes are TRBV27 and TRBJ2-1, with D possibly matching TRBD2 (7 bases). The germline V gene encodes CDR1 MNHEY and CDR2 SMNVEV (reference sequence). V was pared by 10 bases and J by 5 bases, with 24 bases between. This CDR3 region has 16 residues. CDR3 sequence (DNA): TGTGCCACCGCCCCCCGGCAAGGGGGGGGAAACAATGAGCAGTTCTTC. This codes for CATAPRQGGGNNEQFF.

This chain uses TRBV7-9 with TRBJ1-2; the D gene is possibly TRBD1 (6 bases). CDR3 size: 15 residues. The germline V gene has CDR1 SEHNR and CDR2 FQNEAQ (reference sequence). V lost 5 bases, J lost 3 bases, and 16 bases lay in between. The CDR3 region is CASSAQGMAHYGYTF. In DNA form, the CDR3 reads TGTGCCAGCAGCGCGCAGGGGATGGCTCACTATGGCTACACCTTC.

This chain links TRBV18 with TRBJ2-7; tentatively, D is TRBD2 (6 bases). Trimming cost V 4 bases and J 4 bases, with 17 bases left between them. The CDR3 has 15 residues. Looked up from germline, CDR1 is KGHSH and CDR2 is LQKENI. The CDR3 sequence is CASSRAGFSSYEQYF. The CDR3 coding sequence is TGTGCCAGCTCACGAGCGGGCTTTTCATCGTACGAGCAGTACTTC.

This clone was seen once. This sequence joins TRBV6-5 and TRBJ2-5; D possibly corresponds to TRBD1 (6 bases). The germline CDR1 and CDR2 sequences are MNHEY and SVGAGI. Trimming shortened V by 0 bases and J by 5 bases, and 13 bases separated the two germline ends. This CDR3 spans 15 amino acids. In DNA form, the CDR3 reads TGTGCCAGCAGTTACTCAGGGCCAGGGGAGGAGACCCAGTACTTC. Residues: CASSYSGPGEETQYF.

The V call is TRBV11-3, the J call TRBJ1-1; weak D call: TRBD1 (6 bases). The CDR3 spans 13 residues. Germline V gene lookup returns CDR1 SGHNT and CDR2 YENEEA. V lost 8 bases and J lost 0, with 10 bases in between. The CDR3 is CASGQGMNTEAFF. The CDR3 nucleotides read TGTGCCAGCGGGCAGGGGATGAACACTGAAGCTTTCTTT. Together with reference TRBV11-3 and TRBJ1-1, the CDR3 gives the full variable domain: EAGVVQSPRYKIIEKKQPVAFWCNPISGHNTLYWYLQNLGQGPELLIRYENEEAVDDSQLPKDRFSAERLKGVDSTLKIQPAELGDSAVYLCASGQGMNTEAFFGQGTRLTVV.

This chain connects TRBV27 to TRBJ1-1; 9 bases are shared with TRBD1. Germline V gene sequence: CDR1 MNHEY, CDR2 SMNVEV (reference sequence). The trim removed 5 bases at V and 3 bases at J, leaving 4 bases unmatched. The CDR3 contains 14 residues. CDR3 sequence (DNA): TGTGCCAGCAGTCGACAGGGGGGATACACTGAAGCTTTCTTT. Translated: CASSRQGGYTEAFF.